What follows describes a single T cell receptor (beta chain). Antigen specificity is unknown. The CDR3 is made up of 11 amino acids. CDR1 SEHNR and CDR2 FQNEAQ come from the germline V gene (reference sequence). Trimming removed 6 bases from V and 11 bases from J, with 10 bases in between. These data originate in a study of graft-versus-host responses after intestinal transplantation. Study-wide background: Tacrolimus plus steroids were given to all recipients for about 3 years, preceded by anti-thymocyte globulin induction. Study-wide results and limits: GvH clonotypes were identified within recipient marrow, with a subset emerging first in ileum or blood.

Produced via immunoSEQ multiplex PCR; TCRdb's table is partial and in-frame only. The sample consists of under 100,000 clones, around 93% of them appearing once. The chain is built from TRBV7-9 and TRBJ1-4; unclear D gene. The material sequenced was unstimulated CD8+ T cells sorted from spleen or lymph node cells, taken before transplant. The receptor was derived from a human donor who was the organ donor for an intestinal transplant. CDR3 sequence reads: CASSSRWKLFF. CDR3 nucleotide sequence: TGTGCCAGCAGTTCGAGGTGGAAACTGTTTTTT. Full variable domain (missing parts from reference TRBV7-9 and TRBJ1-4): DTGVSQNPRHKITKRGQNVTFRCDPISEHNRLYWYRQTLGQGPEFLTYFQNEAQLEKSRLLSDRFSAERPKGSFSTLEIQRTEQGDSAMYLCASSSRWKLFFGSGTQLSVL.